Sequencing of this TCR beta chain was carried out in a study of blood T cells in healthy people across ages (dated by TCRdb to the mid-2010s). With respect to the entire study: Template switching captured roughly one uniquely barcoded TCR beta cDNA molecule per two T cells in model experiments. Donors of different ages were randomly distributed across sequencing lanes to avoid experimental bias. The study analyzed two additional independent replicas of 1 million unique cDNA reads from the same blood draw for two donors, one aged 18 to 29 and one aged 80 or older. Donors were grouped into four age groups: young (average approximately 15 years), middle-aged (around 39), aged (around 66) and long-lived (around 80). The study measured age-related changes in TCR beta repertoire diversity using deep sequencing normalized with unique cDNA molecular identifiers.

Overall study outcomes, separate from this receptor: Donor CMV infection status was unknown, potentially confounding age-related changes in expanded clonotypes. As age increased, observed TCR beta diversity per million T cells dropped in a roughly linear way, and a significant reduction was already evident by age 40. Estimates of total diversity based on one million sequenced T cells were considered lower bounds and underestimates. A strong correlation was found between observed TCR beta diversity and the percentage of naive T cells measured by flow cytometry. Compared with the aged group, more naive CD4+ T cells, fewer expanded clones and increased TCR diversity were shown by the long-lived group, suggesting age selection. Bulk unsorted PBMC profiling prevented conclusive comparison of naive and antigen-experienced compartments.

Libraries were prepared through 5' RACE. The run used an Illumina HiSeq 2500. A second roughly 6 to 12 cycle PCR used a sample-barcoded 5' primer and a J-beta primer mix. Each TCR beta cDNA molecule received a unique molecular identifier from a template-switch 5' adaptor carrying 12 random nucleotides. At least 2.5 million CDR3-containing paired-end reads were obtained from each sample. The Mint cDNA synthesis kit, primed by a TRBC-specific oligonucleotide, was used to synthesize first-strand cDNA from all RNA. Following uracil-DNA glycosylase treatment, a first 18-cycle PCR with universal primers M1SS and BC2_uni_R was performed on all cDNA. For the original study's pipeline: For normalization, 1 million high-quality reads, each with a distinct molecular identifier, were randomly selected from each sample. Instead of being binned into consensus sequences, reads with shared molecular identifiers were discarded. MiTCR, with a Q25 quality threshold and the strictest error-elimination algorithm, was used for CDR3 identification, clonotype clustering and error correction. A nonparametric unseen species model using Euler transformation provided a lower-bound estimate of total TCR beta diversity. The raw public data were reprocessed by TCRdb itself: fastp quality trimming at Q25, MiXCR clonotype calling, in-frame beta chains only. Each entry is one CDR3 protein sequence, shown with its most common DNA and genes. The V and J calls were determined by TCRdb, not by the authors. Across this sample there are some 700,000 distinct CDR3 sequences, with roughly 44% seen only once. The ten largest clones capture 20% to 25% of the sample.

Notes on this clonotype: Which antigen it targets is not known. No base quality values were provided; no much bigger clone lies one nucleotide off.

Donors were a few dozen systemically healthy Caucasian individuals from Russia aged 6 to 90 years. Each donor gave about 11 milliliters of peripheral blood, drawn into EDTA-treated Vacutainer tubes. Ficoll-Paque density-gradient centrifugation was used to isolate PBMCs, with at least 7 million obtained per sample. Trizol reagent was used to extract total RNA from the PBMCs, yielding at least 5.5 micrograms per sample. For every donor, an aliquot of PBMCs went through flow cytometry to measure the percentages of naive CD45RAhigh/CD27high T cells. From the cysteine up to the phenylalanine, the CDR3 has a length of 13 residues. Left in the record is the CDR3 DNA by itself, 39 bases read in frame from the first base. The trim is 5 bases for V and 7 bases for J, with a gap of 12 bases between the germline ends.

This sequence was found in a woman in her sixties in good health. Recombination linked TRBV12-3 or TRBV12-4 to TRBJ1-5; TRBD1 is perhaps the D gene, given 6 matching bases. What was sequenced was blood. The CDR3 protein: CASSPGAGQPQHF. In nucleotide form, the sequence is TGTGCCAGCAGTCCGGGGGCAGGGCAGCCCCAGCATTTT.